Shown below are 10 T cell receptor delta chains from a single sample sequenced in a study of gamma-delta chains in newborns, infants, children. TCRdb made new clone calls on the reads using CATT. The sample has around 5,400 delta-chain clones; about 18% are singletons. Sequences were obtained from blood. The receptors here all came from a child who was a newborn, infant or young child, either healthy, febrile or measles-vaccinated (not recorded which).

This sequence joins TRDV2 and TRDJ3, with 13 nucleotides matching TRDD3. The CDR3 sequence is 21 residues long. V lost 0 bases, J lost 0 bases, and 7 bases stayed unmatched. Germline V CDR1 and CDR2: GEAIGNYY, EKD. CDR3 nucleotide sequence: TGTGCCTGTGACACCTTAACTGGGGGATACGCGGGCTCCTGGGACACCCGACAGATGTTTTTC. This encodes CACDTLTGGYAGSWDTRQMFF.

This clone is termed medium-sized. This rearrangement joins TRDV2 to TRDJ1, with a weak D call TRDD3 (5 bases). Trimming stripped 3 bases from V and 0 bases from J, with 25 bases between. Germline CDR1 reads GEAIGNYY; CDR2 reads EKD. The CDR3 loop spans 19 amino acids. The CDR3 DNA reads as TGTGCCTGTGACCTACTCTCCACCGGTATGGGGACTGACACCGATAAACTCATCTTT. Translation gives CACDLLSTGMGTDTDKLIF.

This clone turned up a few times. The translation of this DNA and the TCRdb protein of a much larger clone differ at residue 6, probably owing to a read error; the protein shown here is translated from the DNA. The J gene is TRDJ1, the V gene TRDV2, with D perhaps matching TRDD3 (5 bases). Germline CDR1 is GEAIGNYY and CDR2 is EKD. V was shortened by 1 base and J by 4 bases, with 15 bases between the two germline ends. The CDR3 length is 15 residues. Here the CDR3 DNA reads TGTGCCTGTGACACGGCACTGGAGAGGGGCGATAAACTCATCTTT. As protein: CACDTALERGDKLIF.

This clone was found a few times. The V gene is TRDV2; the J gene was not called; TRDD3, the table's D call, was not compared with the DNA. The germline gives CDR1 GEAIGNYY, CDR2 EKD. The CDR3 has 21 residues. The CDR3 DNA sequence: TGTGCCTGTGACACCGTCGGTGGGGGATACCTCAGCTCCTGGGACACCCGACAGGTGTTTTTC. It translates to CACDTVGGGYLSSWDTRQVFF.

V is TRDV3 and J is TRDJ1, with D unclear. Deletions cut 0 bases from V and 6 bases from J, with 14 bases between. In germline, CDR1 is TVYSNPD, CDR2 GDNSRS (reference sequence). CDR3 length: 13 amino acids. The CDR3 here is CAFSSFRLHKLIF. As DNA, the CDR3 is TGTGCCTTTAGCTCGTTCCGCCTCCATAAACTCATCTTT.

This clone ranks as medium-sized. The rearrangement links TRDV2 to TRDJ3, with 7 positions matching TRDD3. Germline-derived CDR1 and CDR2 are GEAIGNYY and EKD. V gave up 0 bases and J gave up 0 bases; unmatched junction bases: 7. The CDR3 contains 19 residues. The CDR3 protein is CACDTGWGSGSWDTRQMFF. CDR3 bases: TGTGCCTGTGACACCGGCTGGGGGTCCGGCTCCTGGGACACCCGACAGATGTTTTTC.

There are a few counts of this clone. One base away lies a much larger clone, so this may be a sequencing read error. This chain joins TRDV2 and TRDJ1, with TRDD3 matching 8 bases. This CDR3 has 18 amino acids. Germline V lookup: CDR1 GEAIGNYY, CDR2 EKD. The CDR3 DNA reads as TGTGCCTGTGACCCGATCCCACTTGAGGGATACGGGACCGATAAACTCACCTTT. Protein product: CACDPIPLEGYGTDKLTF.

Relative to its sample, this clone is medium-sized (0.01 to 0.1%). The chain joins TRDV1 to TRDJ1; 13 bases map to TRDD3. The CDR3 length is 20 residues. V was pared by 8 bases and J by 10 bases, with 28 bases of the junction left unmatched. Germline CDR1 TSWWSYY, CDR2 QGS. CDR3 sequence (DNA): TGTGCTCTTCTTGTGCCCTCCTACGTTTCTCACTGGGGGATACGCGCCCCACTCATCTTT. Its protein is CALLVPSYVSHWGIRAPLIF.

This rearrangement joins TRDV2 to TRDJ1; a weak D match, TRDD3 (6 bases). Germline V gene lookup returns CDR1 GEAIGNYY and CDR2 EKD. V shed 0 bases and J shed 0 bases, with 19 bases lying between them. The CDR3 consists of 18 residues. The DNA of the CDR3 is TGTGCCTGTGACACCGTTCCGACTGGGAGAGGGGACACCGATAAACTCATCTTT. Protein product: CACDTVPTGRGDTDKLIF.

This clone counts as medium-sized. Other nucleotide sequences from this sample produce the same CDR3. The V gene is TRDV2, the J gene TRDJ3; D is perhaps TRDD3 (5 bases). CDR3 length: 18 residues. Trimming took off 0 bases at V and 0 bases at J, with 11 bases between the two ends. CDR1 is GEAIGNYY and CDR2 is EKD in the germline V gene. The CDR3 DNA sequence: TGTGCCTGTGACACCGGGGGCTCTAGCTCCTGGGACACCCGACAGATGTTTTTC. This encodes CACDTGGSSSWDTRQMFF.